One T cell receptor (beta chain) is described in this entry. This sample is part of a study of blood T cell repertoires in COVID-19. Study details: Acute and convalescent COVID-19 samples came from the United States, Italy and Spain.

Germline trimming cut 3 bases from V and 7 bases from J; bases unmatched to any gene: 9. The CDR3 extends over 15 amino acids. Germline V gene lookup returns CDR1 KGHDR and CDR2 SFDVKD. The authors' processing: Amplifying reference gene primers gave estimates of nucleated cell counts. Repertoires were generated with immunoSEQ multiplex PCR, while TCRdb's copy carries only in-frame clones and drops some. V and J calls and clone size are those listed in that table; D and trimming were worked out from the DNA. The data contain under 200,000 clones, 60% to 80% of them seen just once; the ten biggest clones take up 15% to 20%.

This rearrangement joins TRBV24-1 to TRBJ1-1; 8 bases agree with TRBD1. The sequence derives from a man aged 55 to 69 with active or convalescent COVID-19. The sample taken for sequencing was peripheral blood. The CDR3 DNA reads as TGTGCCACCAGTGATGCAGGGGGCGGCTCTATTGAAGCTTTCTTT. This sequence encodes CATSDAGGGSIEAFF.